The 2 T cell receptor beta chains reported below all come from one sample, sequenced in a study of cytomegalovirus exposure and HLA in healthy donors. Researchers ran the PCR with 60 Vbeta and 13 Jbeta primers. The table came from immunoSEQ multiplex PCR; TCRdb's copy has only in-frame clones and leaves some out. This repertoire includes 50,000 to 70,000 clones. Sequencing was performed on PBMCs. The receptors derive from a woman younger than 35 in good health and CMV-seronegative.

The CDR3 protein is CAISEGSSGSMETQYF. CDR3 bases: TGTGCCATCAGTGAAGGGTCTAGCGGGAGTATGGAGACCCAGTACTTC. The genes are TRBV10-3 and TRBJ2-5; 10 nucleotides align to TRBD2. CDR3 length equals 16 residues. V shed 3 bases and J 5 bases; nucleotides not matched to a gene: 9. CDR1 is ENHRY and CDR2 is SYGVKD in the germline V gene.

Concerning this clone itself: Other nucleotide sequences from this sample produce the same CDR3. V and J are TRBV4-2 and TRBJ2-6; no reliable D call. V was pared by 5 bases and J by 4 bases, with 6 bases between. The CDR3 loop spans 13 amino acids. Germline V gene data show CDR1 as LGHNA and CDR2 as YNFKEQ. The CDR3 loop reads CASSGGGANVLTF. The CDR3 nucleotides read TGTGCCAGCAGCGGCGGAGGGGCCAACGTCCTGACTTTC.